The T cell receptor (beta chain) under discussion was sequenced for a study of T cell changes during pregnancy in multiple sclerosis. Produced via immunoSEQ multiplex PCR; TCRdb's table is partial and in-frame only. The table has 83,000 or so clones, roughly 94% seen once. V gave up 4 bases and J gave up 3 bases; unmatched junction bases: 2. The CDR3 is 14 residues long. Germline V gene data show CDR1 as SGHRS and CDR2 as YFSETQ. The rearrangement uses TRBV5-1 and TRBJ2-3; TRBD2 matches at 10 bases. Sequences were derived from peripheral blood, sampled after pregnancy. The receptor comes from a female donor in good health, enrolled as a control in a pregnancy study. CDR3 sequence reads: CASSMTSGTDTQYF. The CDR3 DNA reads as TGCGCCAGCAGCATGACTAGCGGGACAGATACGCAGTATTTT.